This is a list of T cell receptor beta chains from one sample in a study of cytomegalovirus exposure and HLA in healthy donors. Assay: immunoSEQ multiplex PCR; the TCRdb copy retains only in-frame clones and omits some. The sample has about 150,000 clones; around 80% are singletons. Sequenced sample: PBMCs. The receptors stem from a woman in her forties in good health and CMV-seronegative. Both conserved end residues are part of each CDR3. The D gene is left open where the match is weak. Some rows have no size entry. The others give once, few or many, or a class for an expanded clone.

clone_size	d_call	v_call	j_call	cdr3_aa	cdr3_nt
-	TRBD2	TRBV2	TRBJ2-7	CASSVDLLAGGPGDEQYF	TGTGCCAGCAGTGTAGATTTACTAGCGGGAGGGCCCGGGGACGAGCAGTACTTC
few	TRBD1	TRBV11-2	TRBJ2-1	CASSLIRGNGEQFF	TGTGCCAGCAGCTTGATCAGGGGGAATGGTGAGCAGTTCTTC
-	-	TRBV4-3	TRBJ2-7	CASSHSGTYEQYF	TGCGCCAGCAGCCATTCAGGGACCTACGAGCAGTACTTC
few	-	TRBV9	TRBJ1-1	CASSVVAEGTEAFF	TGTGCCAGCAGCGTAGTGGCGGAGGGGACTGAAGCTTTCTTT
-	-	TRBV25-1	TRBJ2-5	CAAGELGQETQYF	TGTGCGGCGGGCGAACTAGGGCAAGAGACCCAGTACTTC
-	-	TRBV4-1	TRBJ2-3	CASSQEVGERGDTQYF	TGCGCCAGCAGCCAAGAAGTTGGGGAACGGGGAGATACGCAGTATTTT
-	-	TRBV27	TRBJ1-1	CASRPQGMNTEAFF	TGTGCCAGCAGGCCACAGGGCATGAACACTGAAGCTTTCTTT
few	TRBD1	TRBV19	TRBJ1-5	CASSTIPGTGRGSNQPQHF	TGTGCCAGTAGTACTATCCCCGGGACAGGGAGGGGCAGCAATCAGCCCCAGCATTTT
few	-	TRBV28	TRBJ1-5	CASSWQNNQPQHF	TGTGCCAGCAGTTGGCAGAACAATCAGCCCCAGCATTTT
-	TRBD1	TRBV7-3	TRBJ2-3	CASSFRRGTETYF	TGTGCCAGCAGCTTCCGGCGAGGGACAGAGACGTATTTT
-	-	TRBV14	TRBJ2-3	CASSQVGQFFGDTQYF	TGTGCCAGCAGCCAAGTTGGACAGTTTTTCGGAGATACGCAGTATTTT
few	TRBD2	TRBV7-8	TRBJ2-3	CASSSLAGGSTDTQYF	TGTGCCAGCAGCTCCCTAGCGGGGGGAAGCACAGATACGCAGTATTTT
-	-	TRBV28	TRBJ1-5	CASSHGADNQPQHF	TGTGCCAGCAGCCATGGGGCAGACAATCAGCCCCAGCATTTT
-	TRBD2	TRBV11-1	TRBJ2-1	CASSRGLAGVYNEQFF	TGTGCCAGCAGCAGGGGACTAGCGGGAGTCTACAATGAGCAGTTCTTC
-	-	TRBV12-5	TRBJ1-5	CASRQPQHF	TGTGCTAGTCGGCAGCCCCAGCATTTT
-	TRBD1	TRBV7-2	TRBJ2-3	CASSRDRGADTQYF	TGTGCCAGCAGCCGGGACAGGGGGGCAGATACGCAGTATTTT
-	-	TRBV29-1	TRBJ2-7	CSVVQGGEQYF	TGCAGCGTTGTACAGGGAGGGGAGCAGTACTTC
few	-	TRBV15	TRBJ2-7	CATRARNTYEQYF	TGTGCCACGAGGGCTAGAAACACCTACGAGCAGTACTTC
-	TRBD2	TRBV9	TRBJ2-7	CASSVGASGPSYEQYF	TGTGCCAGCAGCGTAGGGGCTAGCGGACCCTCCTACGAGCAGTACTTC
-	-	TRBV7-9	TRBJ2-3	CASSPTRPSTDTQYF	TGTGCCAGCAGCCCCACGAGGCCTAGCACAGATACGCAGTATTTT
once	TRBD1	TRBV9	TRBJ1-1	CASSVGQGLSGEAFF	TGTGCCAGCAGCGTCGGACAGGGACTTTCCGGTGAAGCTTTCTTT
once	TRBD2	TRBV7-9	TRBJ2-5	CASSLDLAGGTQYF	TGTGCCAGCAGCTTAGACCTAGCGGGGGGGACCCAGTACTTC
-	TRBD1	TRBV18	TRBJ2-3	CASSPPTGASTDTQYF	TGTGCCAGCTCACCACCTACAGGGGCTAGCACAGATACGCAGTATTTT
-	TRBD2	TRBV11-2	TRBJ2-7	CATRRVSGLYEQYF	TGTGCCACCCGGCGGGTTAGCGGGCTCTACGAGCAGTACTTC
once	-	TRBV10-3	TRBJ2-7	CAISEGTNEQYF	TGTGCCATCAGTGAGGGGACAAACGAGCAGTACTTC
once	-	TRBV7-9	TRBJ2-3	CASSLENGADTQYF	TGTGCCAGCAGCTTAGAGAACGGGGCAGATACGCAGTATTTT
-	-	TRBV7-9	TRBJ2-5	CASSLEGREAETQYF	TGTGCCAGCAGCTTAGAAGGCAGGGAGGCAGAGACCCAGTACTTC
-	-	TRBV6-6	TRBJ1-1	CATTPKGANTEAFF	TGTGCCACCACCCCGAAGGGAGCGAACACTGAAGCTTTCTTT
-	-	TRBV6-5	TRBJ2-7	CASSYGRDYEQYF	TGTGCCAGCAGTTACGGGCGGGACTACGAGCAGTACTTC
-	TRBD1	TRBV28	TRBJ1-5	CASSLAGTGGNQPQHF	TGTGCCAGCAGTTTAGCCGGCACAGGGGGCAATCAGCCCCAGCATTTT
-	-	TRBV4-1	TRBJ2-2	CASSQEEPVETGELFF	TGCGCCAGCAGCCAAGAAGAGCCTGTGGAGACCGGGGAGCTGTTTTTT
-	-	TRBV6-6	TRBJ2-1	CASSSIAVSYNEQFF	TGTGCCAGCAGTTCCATAGCGGTCTCCTACAATGAGCAGTTCTTC
-	TRBD1	TRBV29-1	TRBJ1-2	CSVETGANYGYTF	TGCAGCGTTGAAACAGGGGCCAACTATGGCTACACCTTC
-	-	TRBV4-3	TRBJ2-1	CASSQDDSRIAYNEQFF	TGCGCCAGCAGCCAAGATGACAGTCGTATTGCCTACAATGAGCAGTTCTTC
-	TRBD2	TRBV6-5	TRBJ2-6	CASGGAGANVLTF	TGTGCCAGCGGGGGGGCTGGGGCCAACGTCCTGACTTTC
few	-	TRBV19	TRBJ1-3	CASRVPGSTGNTIYF	TGTGCCAGTAGGGTGCCGGGAAGCACTGGAAACACCATATATTTT
-	TRBD2	TRBV7-9	TRBJ2-5	CASSHRWQVGRETQYF	TGTGCCAGCAGCCACCGGTGGCAGGTCGGGAGGGAGACCCAGTACTTC
-	-	TRBV7-7	TRBJ2-3	CASSLAQGDTQYF	TGTGCTAGCAGCTTAGCGCAGGGGGATACGCAGTATTTT
-	-	TRBV7-2	TRBJ1-1	CASSFPPPRDTEAFF	TGTGCCAGCAGCTTTCCCCCTCCGAGAGACACTGAAGCTTTCTTT
once	-	TRBV18	TRBJ1-1	CASSPNSRVVDTEAFF	TGTGCCAGCTCACCAAATTCCCGGGTAGTGGACACTGAAGCTTTCTTT
once	TRBD1	TRBV27	TRBJ1-2	CASSLTGGALKGDYGYTF	TGTGCCAGCAGTCTCACAGGGGGCGCTTTAAAGGGGGACTATGGCTACACCTTC
-	TRBD1	TRBV9	TRBJ1-3	CASSETPGQYSGNTIYF	TGTGCCAGCAGCGAGACTCCGGGACAGTACTCTGGAAACACCATATATTTT
once	-	TRBV7-2	TRBJ1-1	CASSYRVDHWAFF	TGTGCCAGCAGCTACAGGGTTGACCATTGGGCTTTCTTT
-	-	TRBV27	TRBJ1-6	CASGAGMFYNSPLHF	TGTGCCAGCGGTGCAGGGATGTTCTATAATTCACCCCTCCACTTT
few	-	TRBV4-3	TRBJ1-1	CASSQDQRDSTEAFF	TGCGCCAGCAGCCAAGATCAGCGGGATAGCACTGAAGCTTTCTTT
few	-	TRBV4-2	TRBJ2-7	CASSQEGGAYSSYEQYF	TGTGCCAGCAGCCAAGAAGGAGGAGCATATAGCTCCTACGAGCAGTACTTC
-	TRBD2	TRBV7-3	TRBJ2-7	CASSPSGTSGGYEQYF	TGTGCCAGCAGCCCCTCGGGGACTTCGGGGGGCTACGAGCAGTACTTC
-	-	TRBV7-8	TRBJ2-2	CASTTVWNTGELFF	TGTGCCAGCACAACGGTTTGGAACACCGGGGAGCTGTTTTTT
once	TRBD2	TRBV2	TRBJ2-4	CASSENRGVGAKNIQYF	TGTGCCAGCAGTGAAAACCGGGGGGTCGGGGCCAAAAACATTCAGTACTTC
-	-	TRBV4-2	TRBJ2-7	CASSQEWGGSAYEQYF	TGTGCCAGCAGCCAAGAATGGGGGGGCTCGGCCTACGAGCAGTACTTC
-	-	TRBV6-5	TRBJ2-2	CATQWGRSTGELFF	TGTGCCACCCAATGGGGCAGGAGCACCGGGGAGCTGTTTTTT
-	TRBD1	TRBV2	TRBJ2-7	CARDDPGGVRYEQYF	TGTGCCAGAGACGATCCAGGGGGCGTGAGATACGAGCAGTACTTC
few	-	TRBV6-5	TRBJ1-3	CASSQNTIYF	TGTGCCAGCAGCCAAAACACCATATATTTT
-	-	TRBV9	TRBJ1-6	CASSVGRGQYNSPLHF	TGTGCCAGCAGCGTAGGCCGCGGACAGTATAATTCACCCCTCCACTTT
few	TRBD2	TRBV2	TRBJ2-7	CASRLADSYEQYF	TGTGCCAGCAGACTAGCGGACTCCTACGAGCAGTACTTC
-	-	TRBV7-8	TRBJ1-1	CASSLYDIMNTEAFF	TGTGCCAGCAGCTTATACGACATCATGAACACTGAAGCTTTCTTT
-	-	TRBV21-1	TRBJ2-4	CASSKEIGDRVTAGLAKNIQYF	TGTGCCAGCAGCAAAGAGATAGGGGACAGGGTTACAGCGGGGCTAGCCAAAAACATTCAGTACTTC
-	TRBD1	TRBV7-9	TRBJ2-3	CASSLDRVTDTQYF	TGTGCCAGCAGCCTTGACAGGGTCACAGATACGCAGTATTTT
-	TRBD1	TRBV7-2	TRBJ2-1	CASSPVGTGAYNEQFF	TGTGCCAGCAGCCCGGTGGGGACAGGGGCCTACAATGAGCAGTTCTTC
-	-	TRBV2	TRBJ2-7	CASVEAPATAYEQYF	TGTGCCAGCGTGGAGGCGCCGGCCACAGCCTACGAGCAGTACTTC